This T cell receptor (beta chain) was profiled in a study of blood T cell repertoires in COVID-19. Study context: Samples representing acute and convalescent COVID-19 were sourced from the United States, Italy and Spain. Nucleic acid was either cDNA or gDNA, and it came from T cells, B-cell-depleted T cells, or PBMCs.

The CDR3 is 12 amino acids. How the authors handled the data: Scientists estimated how many nucleated cells there were by amplifying reference gene primers. Generated by immunoSEQ multiplex PCR, the TCRdb table keeps only in-frame clones and is missing some. D and trimming were read from the DNA, whereas the V and J calls and clone size are those reported in that table. The sample holds more than 200,000 clones, roughly four fifths seen once. Regarding this clone: Germline and junction disagree at one end, which may indicate a read error.

The TCR originated in a man between 50 and 59 years old with active or convalescent COVID-19. The specimen was peripheral blood. V usage is TRBV12-3 or TRBV12-4 and J usage is TRBJ1-3, with 7 positions matching TRBD1. CDR3 coding DNA: TGTGCCGGCAGACAGGGCAGGAACACCATATATTTT. As protein: CAGRQGRNTIYF.